This T cell receptor (beta chain) was obtained from a study of post-analysis software for immune sequencing data. Study-wide background: Multiple sclerosis in the patients followed relapsing-remitting, secondary progressive and progressive-relapsing courses.

V shed 3 bases and J 7 bases; nucleotides not matched to a gene: 25. The CDR3 sequence is 19 residues long. The V gene's germline CDR1 is SQVTM and CDR2 ANQGSEA. TCR beta libraries were prepared from cDNA with unique molecular identifiers. TCRdb reprocessed the PCR reads with MiXCR, giving one entry per CDR3 protein. Among hundreds of thousands of distinct CDR3 sequences listed, about 50% were seen once. General study findings and limits: Under the F measure, samples that were prepared in one batch clustered strongly together. A handful of TRBV segments were significantly more frequent in patients than in controls. TRBV5-6, TRBV5-1 and TRBV20-1 were among these segments.

As regards this clonotype: Its antigen is undetermined.

Sequences were obtained from blood. This receptor was taken from a girl aged 5-17 years with multiple sclerosis. This sequence joins TRBV29-1 and TRBJ2-7; 9 bases match TRBD2. CDR3 amino acids: CSVEGPSGIVTGSYNEQYF. DNA for the CDR3: TGCAGCGTTGAGGGCCCTAGCGGGATAGTCACTGGCTCCTACAATGAGCAGTACTTC.